The present T cell receptor beta chain was sequenced within a study of T cells in Graves' hyperthyroidism and ophthalmopathy. A few counts support this clonotype. Regions amplified from RNA transcripts were the TCR beta CDR3 regions. The HTBI primer set was used in a first-round RT-PCR of the TCR CDR3. TCRdb used MiXCR to reprocess the multiplex PCR reads, holding one entry per CDR3 protein. The repertoire holds approximately 640,000 distinct CDR3 sequences, with 15% to 20% as singletons. Sequencing input: blood. This TCR derives from a man aged 50 to 60 with Graves' hyperthyroidism.

In DNA, the CDR3 is TGTGCCAGCAGCTTACGTCGACTAGCGTTTTACGAGCAGTACTTC. Protein product: CASSLRRLAFYEQYF. This rearrangement joins TRBV11-2 to TRBJ2-7; 8 bases align to TRBD2. This CDR3 is 15 amino acids long. The ends lost 2 bases at V and 4 bases at J; junction bases unmatched: 7. Per the germline V gene, CDR1 is SGHAT and CDR2 is FQNNGV.